Below, 23 T cell receptor delta chains from the same sample are listed, as sequenced in a study of Vδ1+ human thymocytes. Study observations and caveats: Highly polyclonal TRG and TRD repertoires with Gaussian CDR3 length distributions appeared in thymus.

No antigen has been assigned to these receptors. Extracted RNA was reverse transcribed into cDNA. Multiplex PCR used pooled V-gene forward primers and a constant-region reverse primer to amplify CDR3s. TCRdb redid clone calling on the multiplex PCR reads using CATT. The sample lists some 54,000 delta-chain clones; 15% were seen once. Material: Vdelta1+ gamma-delta thymocytes from the thymus. Subset here: FACS-sorted CD3+ TCRalphabeta- TCRVdelta1+ TCRVdelta2- thymocytes. These receptors originate from a boy younger than two who had congenital heart surgery.

V gene TRDV1 combines with J gene TRDJ1, with 7 bases lining up with TRDD3. This CDR3 is 22 amino acids long. Germline V gene sequence: CDR1 TSWWSYY, CDR2 QGS. V lost 0 bases to trimming and J lost 1 base; unmatched junction nucleotides: 23. CDR3 region: CALGELLFRVHLGAASTDKLIF. The CDR3 bases are TGTGCTCTTGGGGAACTTCTGTTTCGGGTCCATCTGGGGGCCGCTTCCACCGATAAACTCATCTTT.

This clone occurred a few times. The V call is TRDV1, the J call TRDJ1, with 10 bases aligning to TRDD3. Germline values: CDR1 TSWWSYY, CDR2 QGS. The junction had 20 bases not matched to a gene; V was cut back by 3 bases and J by 10 bases. This CDR3 has 18 amino acids. For the CDR3, the DNA is TGTGCTCTTGGGGAGCTTCGGTCTACTGGGGGATTAAGGGCCAGACTCATCTTT. Translating gives CALGELRSTGGLRARLIF.

V usage is TRDV1 and J usage is TRDJ1; 13 nucleotides line up with TRDD3. The CDR3 spans 19 residues. Looked up from germline, CDR1 is TSWWSYY and CDR2 is QGS. The V segment lost 2 bases and the J segment 3 bases; nucleotides outside the gene matches: 12. CDR3 amino acids: CALGEGPITGGYASDKLIF. The CDR3 DNA follows: TGTGCTCTTGGGGAAGGACCCATTACTGGGGGATACGCCTCCGATAAACTCATCTTT.

The V call is TRDV1, the J call TRDJ1; D ambiguous. The CDR3 is 16 amino acids. CDR1 is TSWWSYY, CDR2 QGS, per germline. Deletions cut 0 bases from V and 2 bases from J, with 13 bases between. CDR3 amino acids: CALGELAECGTDKLIF. The CDR3 DNA follows: TGTGCTCTTGGGGAACTTGCAGAGTGTGGTACCGATAAACTCATCTTT.

The V call is TRDV1, the J call TRDJ1; 10 nucleotides match TRDD3. CDR3 length: 17 residues. Losses at the gene ends were 1 base for V and 1 base for J; bases not matched to a gene: 6. Germline CDR1 and CDR2: TSWWSYY and QGS. This CDR3 is CALGEPRWGILTDKLIF. CDR3 in DNA: TGTGCTCTTGGGGAACCTAGATGGGGGATACTCACCGATAAACTCATCTTT.

The gene calls are TRDV1 and TRDJ2; 7 bases agree with TRDD3. Per germline, CDR1 TSWWSYY and CDR2 QGS. J was trimmed by 4 bases and V by 0 bases; bases with no gene match: 8. This CDR3 is built from 17 residues. This CDR3 reads CALGELSRGMATAQLFF. The DNA for the CDR3 is TGTGCTCTTGGGGAACTTTCTCGGGGGATGGCGACAGCACAACTCTTCTTT.

This clone was counted once. The V and J genes are TRDV1 and TRDJ1; D might be TRDD3 (5 bases). CDR3 length: 16 residues. Germline loops: CDR1 TSWWSYY, CDR2 QGS. V was trimmed by 0 bases and J by 3 bases, leaving 14 bases between them. The CDR3 bases are TGTGCTCTTGGGGAACTCCGGCGGAGTGGGGCCGATAAACTCATCTTT. As protein: CALGELRRSGADKLIF.

The rearrangement joins TRDV1 to TRDJ1; 9 bases map to TRDD3. Germline loops: CDR1 TSWWSYY, CDR2 QGS. CDR3 length: 21 residues. V was pared by 2 bases and J by 0 bases, with 19 bases of the junction left unmatched. CDR3 sequence: CALGESFPVLGDPSYTDKLIF. The CDR3 DNA reads TGTGCTCTTGGGGAATCATTCCCCGTACTGGGGGACCCTTCGTACACCGATAAACTCATCTTT.

The chain links TRDV1 to TRDJ1, with 10 bases that match TRDD3. The V gene's germline CDR1 is TSWWSYY and CDR2 QGS. The CDR3 runs to 17 residues. V was clipped by 0 bases and J by 6 bases; unmatched bases: 10. The CDR3 sequence: CALGELTALGDMYKLIF. In DNA, the CDR3 is TGTGCTCTTGGGGAACTGACGGCTCTGGGGGATATGTATAAACTCATCTTT.

The rearrangement uses TRDV1 and TRDJ1; 8 bases agree with TRDD3. This CDR3 has 15 residues. J was trimmed by 3 bases and V by 1 base; bases with no gene match: 4. Germline V gene data show CDR1 as TSWWSYY and CDR2 as QGS. This chain's CDR3 is CALGEPPGGPDKLIF. The CDR3 DNA is TGTGCTCTTGGGGAACCCCCTGGGGGACCCGATAAACTCATCTTT.

This clone has only a few counts. The chain uses TRDV2 and TRDJ1, with 12 bases matching TRDD3. The J segment lost 0 bases and the V segment lost 0 bases, leaving 13 bases of the junction unmatched. The CDR3 contains 20 residues. From germline, CDR1 is GEAIGNYY and CDR2 EKD. CDR3 coding DNA: TGTGCCTGTGACACCGGGGTACTGGGGGATACTGTAGAGTACACCGATAAACTCATCTTT. Amino acid sequence: CACDTGVLGDTVEYTDKLIF.

This clone has only a few counts. The genes are TRDV1 and TRDJ1, with 13 bases identical to TRDD3. Per the germline V gene, CDR1 is TSWWSYY and CDR2 is QGS. Trimming took 3 bases from V and 0 from J; bases not matched to a gene: 13. The CDR3 sequence is 20 residues long. DNA for the CDR3: TGTGCTCTTGGGGACAAAAACTACTGGGGGATACGCCCCTACACCGATAAACTCATCTTT. Residues: CALGDKNYWGIRPYTDKLIF.

This clone showed up just once. The rearrangement uses TRDV1 and TRDJ1; 10 positions agree with TRDD3. CDR1 is TSWWSYY and CDR2 is QGS in the germline V gene. This CDR3 region has 22 residues. With 4 bases clipped from V and 2 bases from J, the junction kept 25 bases outside the gene matches. The CDR3 here is CALGGRFLKLGDEIGGTDKLIF. For the CDR3, the DNA is TGTGCTCTTGGGGGCAGATTCCTAAAACTGGGGGATGAGATAGGGGGGACCGATAAACTCATCTTT.

This clone was seen a few times. This chain links TRDV1 with TRDJ1, with a tentative D call TRDD3 (7 bases). The V end was cut by 0 bases, the J end by 7 bases, with 24 bases between. Germline V gives CDR1 TSWWSYY, CDR2 QGS. The CDR3 is 18 amino acids. Here the CDR3 DNA reads TGTGCTCTTGGGGAACTTTTCTTCCTGCGTACTGGGGAATCTAAACTCATCTTT. Protein product: CALGELFFLRTGESKLIF.

The chain joins TRDV1 to TRDJ1; possibly TRDD3 for D (5 bases). This CDR3 spans 15 amino acids. The V end was cut by 4 bases, the J end by 0 bases, with 12 bases between. CDR1 is TSWWSYY, CDR2 QGS, per germline. DNA for the CDR3: TGTGCTCTTGGGGGTCCCTTGGGATACACCGATAAACTCATCTTT. It yields the protein CALGGPLGYTDKLIF.

V usage is TRDV1 and J usage is TRDJ1; 8 bases are shared with TRDD3. This CDR3 is 24 amino acids long. Trimming at V came to 4 bases and at J to 0 bases, leaving 31 bases not matched to a gene. Germline V CDR1 and CDR2: TSWWSYY, QGS. The CDR3 nucleotides read TGTGCTCTTGGGGTCCTCCAAACGGGCTACCAAACTGGGGGCTACGCCAAGTACACCGATAAACTCATCTTT. Translating gives CALGVLQTGYQTGGYAKYTDKLIF.

This clone showed up just a few times. The chain employs TRDV1 and TRDJ1, with D possibly being TRDD3 (6 bases). Trimming took 8 bases from V and 0 from J, leaving 10 bases between them. The germline V gene has CDR1 TSWWSYY and CDR2 QGS. The CDR3 loop spans 13 amino acids. The CDR3 DNA follows: TGTGCTCTTCGCCGGGGATACACCGATAAACTCATCTTT. It codes for CALRRGYTDKLIF.

This clone showed up just a few times. The chain links TRDV1 to TRDJ1, with TRDD3 identical over 11 bases. The CDR3 sequence is 20 residues long. With 6 bases clipped from V and 0 bases from J, the junction kept 18 bases outside the gene matches. The V gene's germline CDR1 is TSWWSYY and CDR2 QGS. As DNA, the CDR3 is TGTGCTCTTGGTAGTCCTTCCTCCGTACTGGGGGATAAGGACACCGATAAACTCATCTTT. Translation gives CALGSPSSVLGDKDTDKLIF.

The gene calls are TRDV1 and TRDJ1, with unresolved D. Trimming shortened V by 1 base and J by 0 bases, and 27 bases separated the two germline ends. The V gene's germline CDR1 is TSWWSYY and CDR2 QGS. The CDR3 covers 21 residues. The CDR3 bases are TGTGCTCTTGGGGAACCGGGAGGAGGTCTTCTTTTTACCCCGTACACCGATAAACTCATCTTT. This sequence encodes CALGEPGGGLLFTPYTDKLIF.

The genes are TRDV1 and TRDJ1, with TRDD3 identical over 8 bases. Germline V lookup: CDR1 TSWWSYY, CDR2 QGS. V lost 0 bases and J lost 0; bases outside the gene matches: 15. This CDR3 has 20 residues. CDR3 nucleotide sequence: TGTGCTCTTGGGGAACTTCTTCCTCCAACTGGGGGCCTGTACACCGATAAACTCATCTTT. Its translation is CALGELLPPTGGLYTDKLIF.

This clone showed up just a few times. The chain recombines TRDV1 with TRDJ1; D ambiguous. Germline V gives CDR1 TSWWSYY, CDR2 QGS. Trimming pared 1 base from V and 0 bases from J, leaving 24 bases between. The CDR3 is 20 residues long. CDR3 in amino acids: CALGERLWPAPPDYTDKLIF. Here the CDR3 DNA reads TGTGCTCTTGGGGAACGCCTTTGGCCCGCTCCTCCGGATTACACCGATAAACTCATCTTT.

The V and J genes are TRDV1 and TRDJ1; TRDD3 matches 11 bases. The ends lost 0 bases at V and 0 bases at J; junction bases unmatched: 21. Germline CDR1 TSWWSYY, CDR2 QGS. The CDR3 totals 23 residues. The CDR3 reads CALGELRTFGSGLLGDNTDKLIF. CDR3 in DNA: TGTGCTCTTGGGGAACTCAGAACATTCGGGTCTGGCCTACTGGGGGATAACACCGATAAACTCATCTTT.

This clone has a handful of counts. The J gene is TRDJ1, the V gene TRDV1; 12 bases line up with TRDD3. This CDR3 spans 19 amino acids. Germline CDR1 and CDR2: TSWWSYY and QGS. Germline trimming cut 0 bases from V and 4 bases from J; bases unmatched to any gene: 12. The CDR3 coding sequence is TGTGCTCTTGGGGAACTTCCCCGTACTGGGGGATACTTTGGCGATAAACTCATCTTT. Protein: CALGELPRTGGYFGDKLIF.